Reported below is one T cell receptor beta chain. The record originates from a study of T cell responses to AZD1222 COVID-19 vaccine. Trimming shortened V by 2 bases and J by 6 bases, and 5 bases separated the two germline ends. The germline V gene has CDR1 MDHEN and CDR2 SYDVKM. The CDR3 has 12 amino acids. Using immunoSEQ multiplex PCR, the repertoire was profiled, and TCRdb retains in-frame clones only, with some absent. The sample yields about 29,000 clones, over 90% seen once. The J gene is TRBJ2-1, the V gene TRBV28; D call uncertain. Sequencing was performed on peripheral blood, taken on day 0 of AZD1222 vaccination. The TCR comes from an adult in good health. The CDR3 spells CASSLNFNEQFF. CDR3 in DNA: TGTGCCAGCAGTTTAAATTTCAATGAGCAGTTCTTC.